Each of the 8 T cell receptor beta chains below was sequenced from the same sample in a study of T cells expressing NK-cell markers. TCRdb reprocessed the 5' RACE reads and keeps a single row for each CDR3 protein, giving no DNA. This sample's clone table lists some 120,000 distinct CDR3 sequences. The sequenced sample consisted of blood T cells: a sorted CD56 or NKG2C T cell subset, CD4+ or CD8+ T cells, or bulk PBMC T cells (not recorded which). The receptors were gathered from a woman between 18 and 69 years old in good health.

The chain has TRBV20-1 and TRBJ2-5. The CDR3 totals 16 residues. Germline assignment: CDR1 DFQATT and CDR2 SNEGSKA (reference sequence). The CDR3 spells CSARDLGTSSEETQYF.

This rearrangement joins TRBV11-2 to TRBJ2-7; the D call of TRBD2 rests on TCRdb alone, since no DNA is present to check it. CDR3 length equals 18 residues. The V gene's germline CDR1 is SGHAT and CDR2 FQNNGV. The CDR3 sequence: CASSSGLAGEWLSYEQYF.

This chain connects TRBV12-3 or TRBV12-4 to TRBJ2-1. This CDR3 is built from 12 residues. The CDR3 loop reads CASSLTRSEQFF.

This CDR3 is CASSLAGDSYEQYF. The chain combines TRBV4-3 with TRBJ2-7; TCRdb selects TRBD1, and the lack of DNA leaves this call unchecked. There are 14 residues in the CDR3. Per germline, CDR1 LGHNA and CDR2 YSLEER.

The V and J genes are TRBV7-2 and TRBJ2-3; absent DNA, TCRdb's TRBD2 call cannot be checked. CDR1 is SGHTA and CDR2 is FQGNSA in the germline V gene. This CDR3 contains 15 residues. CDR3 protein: CASSIGLGASYTQYF.

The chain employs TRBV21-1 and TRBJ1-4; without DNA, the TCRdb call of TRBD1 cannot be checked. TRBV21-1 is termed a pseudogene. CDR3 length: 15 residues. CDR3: CASSGGKYGSGKLFF.

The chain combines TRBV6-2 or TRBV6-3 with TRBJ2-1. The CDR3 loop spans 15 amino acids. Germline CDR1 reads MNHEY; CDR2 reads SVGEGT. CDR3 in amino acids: CASTKSGRSYNEQFF.

The CDR3 is CASSYSVTIPIDTQYF. The chain employs TRBV6-2 or TRBV6-3 and TRBJ2-3. The CDR3 sequence is 16 residues long. Per the germline V gene, CDR1 is MNHEY and CDR2 is SVGEGT.